Below, one T cell receptor (beta chain) is given with its context. Assay used: immunoSEQ multiplex PCR; TCRdb lists only in-frame clones, some missing. The repertoire has about 320,000 clones, 80% to 90% of them found once; the top ten carry approximately 9%. Germline V gives CDR1 ENHRY, CDR2 SYGVKD. Germline trimming cut 4 bases from V and 0 bases from J; bases unmatched to any gene: 1. The CDR3 totals 15 residues. This entry comes from a study of blood T cell repertoires in COVID-19. Participants spanned ages roughly 18 to 95 years and resided in 20 to 30 US areas. Specimen: PBMCs or T cells enriched from blood (not recorded which). This receptor was taken from a woman aged 18 to 35 who had recovered from COVID-19. The chain combines TRBV10-3 with TRBJ2-2, with TRBD1 matching 8 bases. CDR3 sequence (DNA): TGTGCCATCAGTGCAGGGGGCGCGAACACCGGGGAGCTGTTTTTT. Translating gives CAISAGGANTGELFF.